The clone carrying this TCR beta chain was recorded only once. This may be a read error, as it is one base from a much larger clone. First hyperthyroidism diagnosis is when the blood sample was obtained, before any ophthalmopathy symptoms. Using less than 12 ml of fresh peripheral blood, PBMCs were prepared. The data are from a study of T cells in Graves' hyperthyroidism and ophthalmopathy. Regions amplified from RNA transcripts were the TCR beta CDR3 regions. First-round RT-PCR targeting the TCR CDR3 was performed with the HTBI primer set. TCRdb recomputed calls from the multiplex PCR reads with MiXCR, one row per CDR3 protein. The table includes approximately 620,000 distinct CDR3 sequences, approximately 13% detected once. With 6 bases removed from V and 1 base from J, the gap between germline ends came to 11 bases. CDR3 length equals 14 residues. The germline gives CDR1 MNHEY, CDR2 SVGEGT.

Input material: blood. The clonotype originates from a woman aged 30 to 39 with Graves' hyperthyroidism that later progressed to Graves' ophthalmopathy. The V gene is TRBV6-2 or TRBV6-3, the J gene TRBJ2-3; no definite D call. The CDR3 sequence: CASRPYGCTDTQYF. CDR3 DNA sequence: TGTGCCAGCAGGCCCTACGGGTGCACAGATACGCAGTATTTT.